This passage covers 29 T cell receptor beta chains from one sample sequenced in a study of vaccination effects on CD4 cells after COVID-19. Clones were read by immunoSEQ multiplex PCR, and TCRdb kept only the in-frame ones, dropping some. The table records about 73,000 clones, roughly 75% of them present only once. Isolation of CD4+ T cells took place after less than 12 days of culture. Two-dose BNT162b2 or mRNA-1273 vaccination was given to participants. No antigens are known for them. The sequencing here drew on CD4+ T cells from PBMCs cultured without peptide, taken after COVID-19 vaccination. The receptors stem from a human donor who received a COVID-19 vaccine.

The V and J genes are TRBV24-1 and TRBJ2-1; TRBD2 agrees at 8 bases. The CDR3 is made up of 18 amino acids. Germline CDR1 and CDR2: KGHDR and SFDVKD. Germline trimming cut 1 base from V and 4 bases from J; bases unmatched to any gene: 11. The CDR3 reads CATSDLPRAGGIYNEQFF. CDR3 nucleotide sequence: TGTGCCACCAGTGATTTACCCCGTGCGGGGGGAATTTACAATGAGCAGTTCTTC.

The chain links TRBV7-2 to TRBJ1-6; D gene ambiguous. Germline V gene lookup returns CDR1 SGHTA and CDR2 FQGNSA. The CDR3 is made up of 15 amino acids. V was trimmed by 4 bases and J by 7 bases, leaving 14 bases between them. DNA for the CDR3: TGTGCCAGCAGCTCCAGACATGCGGAGAATTCACCCCTCCACTTT. Translation gives CASSSRHAENSPLHF.

The CDR3 DNA sequence: TGTGCCAGCTCACCAGACAGGGGATATTCACCCCTCCACTTT. It codes for CASSPDRGYSPLHF. The chain is built from TRBV18 and TRBJ1-6; 8 nucleotides align to TRBD1. The J segment lost 8 bases and the V segment lost 2 bases, leaving 2 bases of the junction unmatched. CDR1 and CDR2 (germline): KGHSH, LQKENI. The CDR3 is 14 amino acids. The full variable domain, with the rest looked up from reference TRBV18 and TRBJ1-6, is NAGVMQNPRHLVRRRGQEARLRCSPMKGHSHVYWYRQLPEEGLKFMVYLQKENIIDESGMPKERFSAEFPKEGPSILRIQQVVRGDSAAYFCASSPDRGYSPLHFGNGTRLTVT.

The chain is built from TRBV21-1 and TRBJ2-2; the table's D call of TRBD1 was not tested on the DNA. TRBV21-1 constitutes a pseudogene. The CDR3 consists of 18 residues. CDR3 nucleotides: TGTGCCAGCAGCATCGGCCGCCAGACAGGCGATAACACCGGGGAGCTGTTTTTT. It codes for CASSIGRQTGDNTGELFF.

This chain connects TRBV28 to TRBJ1-6; possible D gene TRBD1, 6 bases. Germline V lookup: CDR1 MDHEN, CDR2 SYDVKM. The CDR3 sequence is 14 residues long. Trimming removed 7 bases from V and 10 bases from J, with 17 bases in between. The CDR3 DNA follows: TGTGCCAGCACCGTCAGATCAGGGGCCTCACCCCTCCACTTT. As protein: CASTVRSGASPLHF.

This clone was detected a few times. The J gene is TRBJ1-1, the V gene TRBV4-1; no clear D gene. The CDR3 runs to 15 residues. Trimming pared 4 bases from V and 4 bases from J, leaving 16 bases between. Looked up from germline, CDR1 is MGHRA and CDR2 is YSYEKL. CDR3 sequence reads: CASSPQDLTGTEAFF. The DNA for the CDR3 is TGCGCCAGCAGCCCCCAAGACCTGACGGGCACTGAAGCTTTCTTT.

The V gene is TRBV12-3 or TRBV12-4, the J gene TRBJ1-1; D gene ambiguous. Deletions cut 8 bases from V and 5 bases from J, with 12 bases between. The CDR3 length is 12 residues. DNA of the CDR3: TGTGCCAGCTTAAGAGTTGGGACTGAAGCTTTCTTT. This encodes CASLRVGTEAFF.

The J gene is TRBJ2-7, the V gene TRBV11-2; D call uncertain. V gave up 3 bases and J gave up 1 base, with 13 bases separating them. CDR1 SGHAT and CDR2 FQNNGV come from the germline V gene. The CDR3 extends over 15 amino acids. CDR3 region: CASSFGPGGSYEQYV. DNA of the CDR3: TGTGCCAGCAGCTTTGGTCCGGGCGGTTCCTACGAGCAGTACGTC.

V is TRBV6-5 and J is TRBJ1-1; 7 positions match TRBD1. The J segment lost 1 base and the V segment lost 0 bases, leaving 2 bases of the junction unmatched. Germline assignment: CDR1 MNHEY and CDR2 SVGAGI. This CDR3 comprises 15 residues. The CDR3: CASSYSRQGNTEAFF. The CDR3, as DNA: TGTGCCAGCAGTTACTCACGACAGGGGAACACTGAAGCTTTCTTT.

The chain has TRBV11-2 and TRBJ1-1; 8 bases are a match to TRBD1. The V gene end was trimmed by 5 bases and the J gene end by 1 base; junction bases not matched to a gene: 3. From germline, CDR1 is SGHAT and CDR2 FQNNGV. The CDR3 covers 14 residues. The CDR3 DNA sequence: TGTGCCAGCAGCCGCGGGACAGGGAACACTGAAGCTTTCTTT. It is translated as CASSRGTGNTEAFF.

The J gene is TRBJ1-4, the V gene TRBV18; D gene ambiguous. Per germline, CDR1 KGHSH and CDR2 LQKENI. Trimming took 5 bases from V and 8 from J, leaving 12 bases between them. CDR3 size: 13 residues. The CDR3 spells CASSGWETEKLFF. The CDR3 DNA follows: TGTGCCAGCTCAGGCTGGGAGACCGAAAAACTGTTTTTT. Looking up the rest from reference TRBV18 and TRBJ1-4 gives the full variable domain: NAGVMQNPRHLVRRRGQEARLRCSPMKGHSHVYWYRQLPEEGLKFMVYLQKENIIDESGMPKERFSAEFPKEGPSILRIQQVVRGDSAAYFCASSGWETEKLFFGSGTQLSVL.

The rearrangement joins TRBV5-5 to TRBJ2-7; D unresolved. Germline CDR1 reads SGHKS; CDR2 reads YYEKEE (reference sequence). This CDR3 has 11 amino acids. Trimming stripped 0 bases from V and 5 bases from J, with 3 bases between. In nucleotides, the CDR3 is TGTGCCAGCAGCTTGGGGGACGAGCAGTACGTC. It encodes CASSLGDEQYV.

This clone has just a few counts. The gene calls are TRBV5-1 and TRBJ2-3; D could derive from TRBD1 or TRBD2 (5 bases each). V lost 4 bases, J lost 3 bases, and 15 bases lay in between. The CDR3 sequence is 15 residues long. Germline CDR1 is SGHRS and CDR2 is YFSETQ. In DNA, the CDR3 is TGCGCCAGCAGCCACGGGGACGCTGGGACAGATACGCAGTATTTT. It specifies CASSHGDAGTDTQYF.

The rearrangement uses TRBV19 and TRBJ1-3; no clear D gene. The CDR3 totals 13 residues. Germline V lookup: CDR1 LNHDA, CDR2 SQIVND (reference sequence). With 8 bases removed from V and 0 bases from J, the gap between germline ends came to 8 bases. The CDR3 sequence is CASERSSGNTIYF. DNA of the CDR3: TGTGCCAGTGAAAGATCCTCTGGAAACACCATATATTTT.

This clone was counted a few times. This chain connects TRBV5-6 to TRBJ1-2; D gene ambiguous. V shed 2 bases and J shed 1 base, with 15 bases lying between them. CDR1 and CDR2 (germline): SGHDT, YYEEEE. The CDR3 is 16 residues long. In DNA form, the CDR3 reads TGTGCCAGCAGCTTCTTAGGGATCGGATTTAACTATGGCTACACCTTC. It is translated as CASSFLGIGFNYGYTF.

This clone was counted a few times. This chain uses TRBV19 with TRBJ1-6; TRBD1 is a possible D gene (5 bases). This CDR3 is built from 13 residues. Germline CDR1 LNHDA, CDR2 SQIVND (reference sequence). The CDR3 DNA reads TGTGCTTCACAACAGGCGTTGGGTTCACCCCTCCACTTT. Its protein is CASQQALGSPLHF.

This sequence joins TRBV2 and TRBJ2-1, with D possibly being TRBD1 (5 bases). This CDR3 spans 14 amino acids. In germline, CDR1 is SNHLY, CDR2 FYNNEI. Trimming pared 5 bases from V and 15 bases from J, leaving 23 bases between. The CDR3 is CASSPQMDTLSRFF. The CDR3 DNA sequence: TGTGCCAGCAGTCCCCAGATGGACACTCTTAGCAGGTTCTTC.

This clone has more than one count but fewer than ten. This sequence joins TRBV2 and TRBJ2-7; 10 bases fit TRBD2. CDR1 and CDR2 (germline): SNHLY, FYNNEI. This CDR3 region has 20 residues. Trimming took 1 base from V and 0 from J; bases not matched to a gene: 15. The CDR3 DNA reads TGTGCCAGCAGTGAAGGATTGTATTCACTAGCGGGGCCCAACTCCTACGAGCAGTACGTC. It encodes CASSEGLYSLAGPNSYEQYV.

This rearrangement joins TRBV10-2 to TRBJ1-3, with D unresolved. V shed 0 bases and J shed 4 bases, with 16 bases lying between them. CDR1 and CDR2 (germline): WSHSY, SAAADI. The CDR3 has 17 residues. The CDR3 spells CASSESGSPGSGNTIYF. CDR3 coding DNA: TGCGCCAGCAGTGAGTCGGGCAGCCCAGGCTCCGGAAACACCATATATTTT.

The CDR3 coding sequence is TGTGCCAGCAGCTTACAGGGCCCCTCTCTAGCCGAGCAGTACGTC. Protein product: CASSLQGPSLAEQYV. J is TRBJ2-7 and V is TRBV7-8; D possibly matches TRBD1 or TRBD2 (5 bases each). CDR1 is SGHVS and CDR2 is FQNEAQ in the germline V gene. The CDR3 has 15 amino acids. V was pared by 2 bases and J by 6 bases, with 17 bases between.

The rearrangement links TRBV10-2 to TRBJ2-2, with D possibly matching TRBD1 (6 bases). The V gene's germline CDR1 is WSHSY and CDR2 SAAADI. V lost 8 bases and J lost 3, with 13 bases in between. The CDR3 extends over 14 amino acids. In DNA, the CDR3 is TGCGCCAGCTCAAGAAAGGGGGACACCGGGGAGCTGTTTTTT. Translating gives CASSRKGDTGELFF.

The chain is built from TRBV6-2 or TRBV6-3 and TRBJ1-5; 7 bases are a match to TRBD1. The CDR3 has 15 residues. In germline, CDR1 is MNHEY, CDR2 SVGEGT. With V trimmed by 7 bases and J by 3 bases, 9 bases remained unmatched. DNA of the CDR3: TGTGCCAGCAACCCCGTGACAGGGATCAATCAGCCCCAGCATTTT. Translating gives CASNPVTGINQPQHF.

The rearrangement joins TRBV5-8 to TRBJ2-5, with D maybe TRBD2 (7 bases). Germline CDR1 SGHTS, CDR2 YDEGEE. The CDR3 length is 15 residues. Trimming stripped 8 bases from V and 5 bases from J, with 22 bases between. CDR3 in DNA: TGTGCCAGTCCGCAGTGGGGGGGCGTCACGGAGACCCAGTACTTC. The encoded protein is CASPQWGGVTETQYF.

This sequence joins TRBV11-2 and TRBJ2-5, with D possibly TRBD1 on 6 matching bases. Germline V gives CDR1 SGHAT, CDR2 FQNNGV. This CDR3 region has 15 residues. Trimming shortened V by 5 bases and J by 5 bases, and 18 bases separated the two germline ends. The CDR3 loop reads CASSLNQGLMETQYF. The CDR3 bases are TGTGCCAGCAGCCTCAACCAGGGGTTGATGGAGACCCAGTACTTC.

This chain links TRBV18 with TRBJ2-5; 7 bases match TRBD1. The germline V gene has CDR1 KGHSH and CDR2 LQKENI. V trimming: 4 bases; J trimming: 5 bases; junction bases outside the gene matches: 7. This CDR3 is built from 14 residues. CDR3 sequence (DNA): TGTGCCAGCTCACAGGGACAGACCCACGAGACCCAGTACTTC. Its protein product is CASSQGQTHETQYF.

The rearrangement joins TRBV24-1 to TRBJ1-2; D ambiguous. This CDR3 is built from 13 residues. The germline V gene encodes CDR1 KGHDR and CDR2 SFDVKD. V lost 4 bases to trimming and J lost 2 bases, with 7 bases between them. CDR3 loop: CATSEAGNYGYTF. The CDR3 nucleotides read TGTGCCACCAGTGAGGCCGGGAACTATGGCTACACCTTC.

The chain is built from TRBV28 and TRBJ2-6, with no clear D. Trimming pared 5 bases from V and 1 base from J, leaving 9 bases between. Germline-derived CDR1 and CDR2 are MDHEN and SYDVKM. This CDR3 has 15 amino acids. The chain's CDR3 is CASSDFLSGANVLTF. The CDR3 DNA reads as TGTGCCAGCAGTGATTTCCTTTCTGGGGCCAACGTCCTGACTTTC.

Only a few counts were recorded for this clone. This chain links TRBV28 with TRBJ1-2; D is undetermined. CDR3 length: 13 residues. Trimming stripped 1 base from V and 5 bases from J, with 8 bases between. Germline V gene lookup returns CDR1 MDHEN and CDR2 SYDVKM. The CDR3 sequence is CASSLSELYGYTF. The CDR3 nucleotides read TGTGCCAGCAGTTTATCAGAACTATATGGCTACACCTTC.

The chain links TRBV5-1 to TRBJ2-3, with 8 bases aligning to TRBD2. V was clipped by 2 bases and J by 1 base; unmatched bases: 0. Per germline, CDR1 SGHRS and CDR2 YFSETQ. This CDR3 has 14 residues. The CDR3 sequence: CASSFSGGTDTQYF. CDR3 bases: TGCGCCAGCAGCTTTAGCGGGGGCACAGATACGCAGTATTTT.